A selection of T cell receptor beta chains follows, all from one sample in a study of identical twins. TCRdb reanalysed the 5' RACE reads using MiXCR and keeps one entry per CDR3 protein. The sample yields about 260,000 distinct CDR3 sequences, around 6.6% seen once. This sample was shared with a second study, whose subject was yellow fever vaccine responses in identical twins.

The material sequenced was memory (CD45RO+) T cells sorted from blood. These receptors originate from a woman aged 18-29 years in good health. The CDR3 runs from the conserved cysteine through the conserved F or W. A D gene is named only where the DNA matches it firmly. Size tells how often a clone was seen (once, few, many) or the class of an expanded clone, and some rows leave it out.

clone size: many
V gene: TRBV5-1
J gene: TRBJ1-2
D gene: -
CDR3 protein: CASRTGTASGYTF
CDR3 DNA: TGCGCCAGCAGAACCGGGACGGCGTCTGGCTACACCTTC

clone size: -
V gene: TRBV20-1
J gene: TRBJ1-2
D gene: TRBD1
CDR3 protein: CSARRQGNYGYTF
CDR3 DNA: TGCAGTGCACGGAGACAGGGGAACTATGGCTACACCTTC

clone size: few
V gene: TRBV7-8
J gene: TRBJ2-3
D gene: TRBD1
CDR3 protein: CASSLARFGTGSRDTQYF
CDR3 DNA: TGTGCCAGCAGCTTAGCCCGATTTGGGACAGGGAGTCGGGATACGCAGTATTTT

clone size: -
V gene: TRBV5-1
J gene: TRBJ1-4
D gene: TRBD1
CDR3 protein: CASSFSVGQANEKLFF
CDR3 DNA: TGCGCCAGCAGCTTCTCTGTTGGACAGGCTAATGAAAAACTGTTTTTT

clone size: many
V gene: TRBV3-1
J gene: TRBJ2-5
D gene: -
CDR3 protein: CASRDPTSWWETQYF
CDR3 DNA: TGTGCCAGCAGAGACCCAACTAGTTGGTGGGAGACCCAGTACTTC

clone size: many
V gene: TRBV2
J gene: TRBJ2-3
D gene: -
CDR3 protein: CASRTPGLAHTQYF
CDR3 DNA: TGTGCCAGCAGAACCCCGGGACTCGCGCATACGCAGTATTTT

clone size: -
V gene: TRBV29-1
J gene: TRBJ1-1
D gene: -
CDR3 protein: CSVKATRGNTEAFF
CDR3 DNA: TGCAGCGTCAAGGCTACCAGGGGGAACACTGAAGCTTTCTTT

clone size: many
V gene: TRBV12-3/TRBV12-4
J gene: TRBJ2-4
D gene: TRBD2
CDR3 protein: CASRRGGENIQYF
CDR3 DNA: TGTGCCAGCAGGCGGGGGGGAGAAAACATTCAGTACTTC

clone size: -
V gene: TRBV15
J gene: TRBJ1-1
D gene: -
CDR3 protein: CATSREQPNTEAFF
CDR3 DNA: TGTGCCACCAGCAGGGAACAGCCGAACACTGAAGCTTTCTTT

clone size: few
V gene: TRBV3-1
J gene: TRBJ1-4
D gene: TRBD1
CDR3 protein: CASSPAQRSGGGEKLFF
CDR3 DNA: TGTGCCAGCAGCCCCGCACAGAGATCAGGGGGCGGTGAAAAACTGTTTTTT

clone size: many
V gene: TRBV5-1
J gene: TRBJ2-1
D gene: TRBD1
CDR3 protein: CASSVDRGSGNEQFF
CDR3 DNA: TGCGCCAGCAGCGTTGACAGGGGGTCCGGCAATGAGCAGTTCTTC

clone size: few
V gene: TRBV7-3
J gene: TRBJ2-3
D gene: TRBD2
CDR3 protein: CASSSGRGANTDTQYF
CDR3 DNA: TGTGCCAGCAGTTCCGGGCGGGGGGCGAACACAGATACGCAGTATTTT

clone size: few
V gene: TRBV12-3/TRBV12-4
J gene: TRBJ2-2
D gene: TRBD1
CDR3 protein: CASSSGQAPGELFF
CDR3 DNA: TGTGCCAGCAGTTCGGGACAGGCCCCCGGGGAGCTGTTTTTT

clone size: -
V gene: TRBV24-1
J gene: TRBJ2-5
D gene: -
CDR3 protein: CATSDPLVGETQYF
CDR3 DNA: TGTGCCACCAGTGACCCACTAGTTGGGGAGACCCAGTACTTC

clone size: -
V gene: TRBV20-1
J gene: TRBJ2-1
D gene: TRBD2
CDR3 protein: CSAGTSGRGPYNEQFF
CDR3 DNA: TGCAGTGCTGGGACTAGCGGGAGAGGCCCCTACAATGAGCAGTTCTTC

clone size: -
V gene: TRBV7-6
J gene: TRBJ1-4
D gene: TRBD1
CDR3 protein: CASSLEGQGLGKLFF
CDR3 DNA: TGTGCCAGCAGCTTAGAGGGACAGGGTCTGGGAAAACTGTTTTTT

clone size: many
V gene: TRBV5-1
J gene: TRBJ1-2
D gene: TRBD1
CDR3 protein: CASSFIAGTGGSHYGYTF
CDR3 DNA: TGCGCCAGCAGCTTTATTGCCGGGACAGGGGGCTCTCACTATGGCTACACCTTC

clone size: many
V gene: TRBV7-9
J gene: TRBJ2-2
D gene: -
CDR3 protein: CASSVTGLSVGTGELFF
CDR3 DNA: TGTGCCAGCAGCGTAACGGGACTCTCGGTGGGCACCGGGGAGCTGTTTTTT

clone size: many
V gene: TRBV2
J gene: TRBJ2-1
D gene: -
CDR3 protein: CASILQGTNEQFF
CDR3 DNA: TGTGCCAGCATCCTACAGGGTACCAATGAGCAGTTCTTC

clone size: many
V gene: TRBV12-3/TRBV12-4
J gene: TRBJ2-1
D gene: TRBD1
CDR3 protein: CASSLGGQGFRNEQFF
CDR3 DNA: TGTGCCAGCAGCCTAGGGGGACAGGGGTTTCGGAATGAGCAGTTCTTC

clone size: few
V gene: TRBV28
J gene: TRBJ2-7
D gene: -
CDR3 protein: CASRWTGGAYEQYF
CDR3 DNA: TGTGCCAGCAGGTGGACGGGCGGGGCGTACGAGCAGTACTTC

clone size: few
V gene: TRBV15
J gene: TRBJ1-6
D gene: -
CDR3 protein: CATSRDLASPLHF
CDR3 DNA: TGTGCCACCAGCAGAGATTTAGCCTCACCCCTCCACTTT

clone size: few
V gene: TRBV18
J gene: TRBJ2-3
D gene: -
CDR3 protein: CASSPMNTDTQYF
CDR3 DNA: TGTGCCAGCTCACCAATGAACACAGATACGCAGTATTTT

clone size: few
V gene: TRBV11-2
J gene: TRBJ2-3
D gene: -
CDR3 protein: CASSLDAAASRSTDTQYF
CDR3 DNA: TGTGCCAGCAGCTTAGATGCCGCCGCCTCGAGGAGCACAGATACGCAGTATTTT

clone size: -
V gene: TRBV7-6
J gene: TRBJ2-7
D gene: TRBD2
CDR3 protein: CASSFTSGGSSYEQYF
CDR3 DNA: TGTGCCAGCAGCTTCACTAGCGGGGGGAGCTCCTACGAGCAGTACTTC

clone size: many
V gene: TRBV5-1
J gene: TRBJ1-2
D gene: -
CDR3 protein: CASRPVEVGINYGYTF
CDR3 DNA: TGCGCCAGCAGGCCCGTAGAAGTCGGCATTAACTATGGCTACACCTTC

clone size: -
V gene: TRBV11-1
J gene: TRBJ2-3
D gene: -
CDR3 protein: CASSFRQAALGTDTQYF
CDR3 DNA: TGTGCCAGCAGCTTCCGACAGGCCGCTTTGGGCACAGATACGCAGTATTTT

clone size: few
V gene: TRBV29-1
J gene: TRBJ2-5
D gene: TRBD2
CDR3 protein: CSAQGLAGWRETQYF
CDR3 DNA: TGCAGCGCCCAGGGACTAGCGGGATGGAGAGAGACCCAGTACTTC

clone size: -
V gene: TRBV5-6
J gene: TRBJ2-2
D gene: -
CDR3 protein: CASSLAAWSTGELFF
CDR3 DNA: TGTGCCAGCAGCTTGGCCGCCTGGAGTACCGGGGAGCTGTTTTTT